These 9 T cell receptor beta chains were all obtained from the same sample, sequenced in a study of blood T cells in healthy people across ages. Combining a sample-barcoded 5' primer with a J-beta primer mix, a second PCR ran for roughly 7 to 11 cycles. TCRdb independently ran MiXCR on the 5' RACE reads; one entry per CDR3 protein. The table includes around 1.5 million distinct CDR3 sequences, roughly 32% detected once. Sequencing used blood. These receptors originate from a woman younger than 45 in good health.

The rearrangement links TRBV9 to TRBJ2-1; 9 positions agree with TRBD2. The ends lost 0 bases at V and 9 bases at J; junction bases unmatched: 10. CDR1 SGDLS and CDR2 YYNGEE come from the germline V gene. The CDR3 consists of 16 residues. The CDR3 DNA sequence: TGTGCCAGCAGCGTAGGAACAGGACTAGCGAATTGTGAGCAGTTCTTC. It specifies CASSVGTGLANCEQFF.

The chain couples TRBV29-1 to TRBJ2-1, with 11 bases that match TRBD2. Germline V lookup: CDR1 SQVTM, CDR2 ANQGSEA. The CDR3 spans 18 residues. The ends lost 4 bases at V and 0 bases at J; junction bases unmatched: 11. The CDR3 loop is CSVAIRVAGGSSYNEQFF. The CDR3 nucleotides are TGCAGCGTTGCTATCAGGGTAGCGGGAGGGAGCTCCTACAATGAGCAGTTCTTC.

The table lists this clonotype with a few counts. This chain connects TRBV13 to TRBJ1-1; D remains unclear. Per germline, CDR1 PRHDT and CDR2 FYEKMQ (reference sequence). The CDR3 runs to 14 residues. Trimming left V 3 bases short and J 0 bases short, with 8 bases between. The CDR3: CASSFSGLNTEAFF. The CDR3 region has the DNA TGTGCCAGCAGCTTTTCTGGTTTGAACACTGAAGCTTTCTTT.

A few counts support this clonotype. V is TRBV27 and J is TRBJ1-2, with D uncertain. The CDR3 is 15 amino acids. Trimming left V 0 bases short and J 2 bases short, with 10 bases between. Per germline, CDR1 MNHEY and CDR2 SMNVEV (reference sequence). Written as DNA, the CDR3 is TGTGCCAGCAGTTTATCCTATGGGAAAAACTATGGCTACACCTTC. Its protein product is CASSLSYGKNYGYTF.

The chain has TRBV29-1 and TRBJ2-3; D not certain. Deletions cut 7 bases from V and 4 bases from J, with 9 bases between. Germline loops: CDR1 SQVTM, CDR2 ANQGSEA. The CDR3 is made up of 11 amino acids. The CDR3 DNA is TGCAGCGGCTGGCTGTCAGATACGCAGTATTTT. Translated: CSGWLSDTQYF.

The sample holds many counts of this clonotype. An end of the junction differs from the germline gene, which may be a read error. The rearrangement uses TRBV7-3 and TRBJ2-3; tentatively, D is TRBD2 (6 bases). The length of the CDR3 is 14 residues. Germline loops: CDR1 SGHTA, CDR2 FQGTGA. The CDR3 DNA is TGCGCCAGCAGCCGGGACTCAAGCACAGATACGCAGTATTTT. Protein product: CASSRDSSTDTQYF.

CDR3 sequence: CAISERGYGYTF. The CDR3 DNA reads as TGTGCCATCAGTGAACGCGGGTATGGCTACACCTTC. The rearrangement joins TRBV10-3 to TRBJ1-2; unclear D gene. CDR1 ENHRY and CDR2 SYGVKD come from the germline V gene. This CDR3 is built from 12 residues. The V gene lost 3 bases and the J gene lost 5 bases, with 7 bases spanning the gap.

V usage is TRBV20-1 and J usage is TRBJ2-5; 8 bases are a match to TRBD1. V dropped 4 bases and J dropped 1; count of bases not matched to a gene: 8. The CDR3 runs 15 residues. Germline-derived CDR1 and CDR2 are DFQATT and SNEGSKA (reference sequence). In DNA form, the CDR3 reads TGCAGTGCTAACCCATATGACAGGGGCCAAGAGACCCAGTACTTC. Encoded protein: CSANPYDRGQETQYF.

The chain couples TRBV12-3 or TRBV12-4 to TRBJ2-4, with TRBD1 matching over 11 bases. The CDR3 runs to 15 residues. J gave up 13 bases and V 5 bases, and 13 bases lay outside the gene matches. The CDR3 loop is CASSPWTGGISEQYF. The CDR3 region has the DNA TGTGCCAGCAGTCCTTGGACAGGGGGCATTAGTGAGCAGTACTTC.